This is a list of T cell receptor beta chains from one sample in a study of regulatory T cells in long-lasting Graves disease. TCRdb reprocessed the multiplex PCR reads with MiXCR, giving one entry per CDR3 protein. The table includes about 470,000 distinct CDR3 sequences, 15% detected once. In addition, the sample was reused for a study of T cells in Graves' hyperthyroidism and ophthalmopathy.

Here the sequenced sample was peripheral blood mononuclear cells (PBMCs), taken at new diagnosis, from a patient treated with antithyroid drugs. The receptors shown here come from a woman aged 25 to 39 with Graves disease. The CDR3 runs from the conserved cysteine through the conserved F or W. Each record gives: J gene, D gene, V gene, clone size, CDR3 length, CDR3 protein, CDR3 DNA. A D gene is named only where the DNA matches it firmly. Some rows mark clone size as missing; the rest say once, few, many or name a class of expanded clone.

TRBJ2-5,-,TRBV20-1,many,16,CSARGGGTGIQETQYF,TGCAGTGCTAGAGGGGGTGGGACGGGGATCCAAGAGACCCAGTACTTC
TRBJ1-2,TRBD1,TRBV13,few,16,CASSLGGGQVGYGYTF,TGTGCCAGCAGCTTAGGTGGGGGACAGGTCGGCTATGGCTACACCTTC
TRBJ2-7,-,TRBV3-1,few,15,CASSQGTTAIYEQYF,TGTGCCAGCAGCCAAGGAACCACGGCCATCTACGAGCAGTACTTC
TRBJ2-1,-,TRBV20-1,many,16,CSAAQARTGGYNEQFF,TGCAGTGCTGCTCAGGCCCGGACCGGAGGCTACAATGAGCAGTTCTTC
TRBJ2-5,TRBD2,TRBV6-1,-,13,CASSLTWEGTQYF,TGTGCCAGCAGTCTCACTTGGGAGGGGACCCAGTACTTC
TRBJ1-5,-,TRBV19,-,14,CATSSEGFGQPQHF,TGTGCCACTTCATCAGAGGGCTTTGGTCAGCCCCAGCATTTT
TRBJ2-3,-,TRBV19,-,15,CASSGVGTGQDTQYF,TGTGCCAGCTCCGGAGTAGGAACAGGTCAAGATACGCAGTATTTT
TRBJ1-5,TRBD1,TRBV6-1,few,15,CASSVTGVGNQPQHF,TGTGCCAGCAGTGTCACAGGGGTTGGCAATCAGCCCCAGCATTTT
TRBJ2-7,-,TRBV10-3,few,13,CAISVAGPYEQYF,TGTGCCATCAGTGTGGCGGGACCCTACGAGCAGTACTTC
TRBJ2-3,-,TRBV18,many,12,CASSPDAPASYF,TGTGCCAGCTCACCAGATGCCCCAGCGTCGTATTTT
TRBJ2-3,TRBD2,TRBV6-2/TRBV6-3,few,15,CASSLPGLAGGLRYF,TGTGCCAGCAGTTTGCCGGGACTAGCGGGAGGCCTACGGTATTTT
TRBJ2-5,-,TRBV5-1,few,13,CASSLWYRETQYF,TGCGCCAGCAGCTTATGGTATCGGGAGACCCAGTACTTC
TRBJ2-1,-,TRBV29-1,few,13,CSVGGHSGDGQFF,TGCAGCGTCGGGGGACACTCCGGGGATGGGCAGTTCTTC
TRBJ2-2,-,TRBV2,many,14,CASRSGSNTGELFF,TGTGCCAGCAGGTCCGGGTCGAACACCGGGGAGCTGTTTTTT
TRBJ2-7,TRBD1,TRBV5-1,many,16,CASSPLERDSSYEQYF,TGCGCCAGCAGCCCACTAGAACGGGACAGCTCCTACGAGCAGTACTTC
TRBJ1-5,-,TRBV2,few,16,CASSDEGSGSNQPQHF,TGTGCCAGCAGTGATGAGGGAAGTGGTAGCAATCAGCCCCAGCATTTT
TRBJ1-1,TRBD1,TRBV2,many,12,CASRLDREGAFF,TGTGCCAGCAGGCTCGACAGGGAAGGAGCTTTCTTT
TRBJ1-1,-,TRBV14,few,15,CASSPYRELNTEAFF,TGTGCCAGCAGCCCTTACAGGGAGTTGAACACTGAAGCTTTCTTT
TRBJ1-3,-,TRBV29-1,few,14,CSVMGARSGNTIYF,TGCAGCGTTATGGGGGCCCGCTCTGGAAACACCATATATTTT
TRBJ2-7,-,TRBV28,many,17,CASSLFLARGAKYEQYF,TGTGCCAGCAGTTTATTCTTAGCCCGGGGGGCAAAGTACGAGCAGTACTTC
TRBJ2-5,-,TRBV2,many,14,CASGGGPFMETQYF,TGTGCCAGCGGGGGGGGCCCCTTTATGGAGACCCAGTACTTC
TRBJ2-1,TRBD2,TRBV5-1,-,16,CASSLLTSGLYNEQFF,TGCGCCAGCAGCTTGCTGACTAGCGGGCTATACAATGAGCAGTTCTTC
TRBJ2-1,TRBD2,TRBV20-1,many,16,CSAPERASGRRNEQFF,TGCAGTGCCCCCGAGAGGGCTAGCGGGAGGAGGAATGAGCAGTTCTTC
TRBJ2-5,TRBD2,TRBV30,few,15,CAWSVVAGGPETQYF,TGTGCCTGGAGTGTAGTAGCGGGAGGGCCAGAGACCCAGTACTTC
TRBJ2-7,TRBD2,TRBV5-1,many,14,CASSLVSSGYEQYF,TGCGCCAGCAGCTTGGTGTCTAGCGGCTACGAGCAGTACTTC
TRBJ2-7,-,TRBV20-1,few,13,CSARSRRAYEQYF,TGCAGTGCTAGATCGCGGCGGGCCTACGAGCAGTACTTC
TRBJ2-5,-,TRBV12-3/TRBV12-4,many,12,CASSLGIETQYF,TGTGCCAGCAGTTTAGGCATAGAGACCCAGTACTTC
TRBJ2-1,TRBD1,TRBV18,many,15,CASSPQGATNNEQFF,TGTGCCAGCTCACCACAGGGGGCCACTAACAATGAGCAGTTCTTC
TRBJ1-6,-,TRBV12-3/TRBV12-4,-,15,CASSSTGQFNSPLHF,TGTGCCAGCAGTTCGACTGGACAGTTTAATTCACCCCTCCACTTT
TRBJ2-1,TRBD2,TRBV27,-,15,CASSTPGGSYNEQFF,TGTGCCAGCAGTACCCCGGGAGGATCCTACAATGAGCAGTTCTTC
TRBJ2-3,-,TRBV29-1,many,13,CSVPGTHTDTQYF,TGCAGCGTCCCCGGGACACACACAGATACGCAGTATTTT
TRBJ1-1,TRBD1,TRBV5-5,many,15,CASSFSTGGYTEAFF,TGTGCCAGCAGCTTTTCGACAGGGGGCTACACTGAAGCTTTCTTT
TRBJ2-2,-,TRBV2,few,12,CASSMGDGELFF,TGTGCCAGCTCGATGGGGGACGGGGAGCTGTTTTTT
TRBJ2-5,TRBD2,TRBV7-6,few,16,CASSARLAGGQETQYF,TGTGCCAGCAGCGCCCGACTAGCGGGAGGACAAGAGACCCAGTACTTC
TRBJ2-7,-,TRBV7-9,many,13,CASSLGQVYEQYF,TGTGCCAGCAGCTTAGGGCAGGTCTACGAGCAGTACTTC
TRBJ2-1,TRBD2,TRBV11-2,many,17,CASSSGTSAQVMNEQFF,TGTGCCAGCAGCTCCGGGACTAGCGCCCAAGTAATGAATGAGCAGTTCTTC
TRBJ2-1,-,TRBV7-2,many,12,CASSLQGYEQFF,TGTGCCAGCAGCTTACAGGGATATGAGCAGTTCTTC